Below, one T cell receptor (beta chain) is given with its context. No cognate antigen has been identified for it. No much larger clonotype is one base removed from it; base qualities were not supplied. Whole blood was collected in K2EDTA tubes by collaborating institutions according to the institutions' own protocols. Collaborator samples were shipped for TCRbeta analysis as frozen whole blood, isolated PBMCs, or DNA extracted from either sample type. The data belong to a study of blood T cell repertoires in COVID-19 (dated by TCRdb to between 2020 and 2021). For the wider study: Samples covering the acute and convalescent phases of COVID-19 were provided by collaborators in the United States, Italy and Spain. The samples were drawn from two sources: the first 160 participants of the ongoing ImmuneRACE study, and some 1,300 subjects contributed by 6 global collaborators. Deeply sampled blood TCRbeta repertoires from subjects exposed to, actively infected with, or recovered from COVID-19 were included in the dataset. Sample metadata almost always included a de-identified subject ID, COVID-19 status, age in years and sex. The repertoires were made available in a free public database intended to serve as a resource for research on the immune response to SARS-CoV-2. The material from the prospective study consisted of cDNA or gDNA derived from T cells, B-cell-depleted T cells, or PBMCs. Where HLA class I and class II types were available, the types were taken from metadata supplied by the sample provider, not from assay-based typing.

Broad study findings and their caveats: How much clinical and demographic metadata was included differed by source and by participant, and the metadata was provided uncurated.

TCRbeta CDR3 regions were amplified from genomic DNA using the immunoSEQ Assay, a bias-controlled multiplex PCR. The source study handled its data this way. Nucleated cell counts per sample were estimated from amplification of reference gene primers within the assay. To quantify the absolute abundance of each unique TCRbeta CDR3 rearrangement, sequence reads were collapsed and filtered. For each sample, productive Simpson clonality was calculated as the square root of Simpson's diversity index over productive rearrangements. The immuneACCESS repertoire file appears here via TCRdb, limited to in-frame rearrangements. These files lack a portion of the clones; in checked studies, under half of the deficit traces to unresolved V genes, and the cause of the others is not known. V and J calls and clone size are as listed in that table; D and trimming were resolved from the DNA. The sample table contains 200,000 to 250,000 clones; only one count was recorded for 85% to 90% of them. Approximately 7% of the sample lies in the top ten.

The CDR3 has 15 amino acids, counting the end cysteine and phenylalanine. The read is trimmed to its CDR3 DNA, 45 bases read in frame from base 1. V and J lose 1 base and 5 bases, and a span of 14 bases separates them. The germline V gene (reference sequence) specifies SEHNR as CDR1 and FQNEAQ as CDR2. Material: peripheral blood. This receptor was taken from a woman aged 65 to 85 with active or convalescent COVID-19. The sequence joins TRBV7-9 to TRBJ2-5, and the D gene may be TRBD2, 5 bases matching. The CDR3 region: CASSLVVGIGETQYF. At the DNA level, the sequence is TGTGCCAGCAGCTTAGTTGTCGGGATTGGGGAGACCCAGTACTTC.